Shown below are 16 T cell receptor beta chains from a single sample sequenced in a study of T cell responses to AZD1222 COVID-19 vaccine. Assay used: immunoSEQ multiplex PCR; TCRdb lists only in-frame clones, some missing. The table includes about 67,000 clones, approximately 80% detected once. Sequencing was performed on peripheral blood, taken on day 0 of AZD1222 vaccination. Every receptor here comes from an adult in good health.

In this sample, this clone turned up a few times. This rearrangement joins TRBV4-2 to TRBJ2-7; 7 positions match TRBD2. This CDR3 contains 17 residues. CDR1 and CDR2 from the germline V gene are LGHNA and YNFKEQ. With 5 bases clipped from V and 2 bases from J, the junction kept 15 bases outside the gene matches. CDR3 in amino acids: CASSFLGAGKATYEQYF. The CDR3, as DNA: TGTGCCAGCAGCTTCCTTGGAGCGGGAAAAGCAACCTACGAGCAGTACTTC.

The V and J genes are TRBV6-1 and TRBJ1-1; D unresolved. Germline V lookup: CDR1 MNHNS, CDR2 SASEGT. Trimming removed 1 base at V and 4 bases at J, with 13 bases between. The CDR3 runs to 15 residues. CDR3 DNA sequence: TGTGCCAGCAGTGAAGAGGTGACCATTGGCACTGAAGCTTTCTTT. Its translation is CASSEEVTIGTEAFF.

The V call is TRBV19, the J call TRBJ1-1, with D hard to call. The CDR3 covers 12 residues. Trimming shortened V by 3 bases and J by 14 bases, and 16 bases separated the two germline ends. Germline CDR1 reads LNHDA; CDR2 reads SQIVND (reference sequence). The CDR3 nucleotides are TGTGCCAGTAGTATTGGGTGGCTTCGAAACTTCTTT. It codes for CASSIGWLRNFF. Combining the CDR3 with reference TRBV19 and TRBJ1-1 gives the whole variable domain DGGITQSPKYLFRKEGQNVTLSCEQNLNHDAMYWYRQDPGQGLRLIYYSQIVNDFQKGDIAEGYSVSREKKESFPLTVTSAQKNPTAFYLCASSIGWLRNFFGQGTRLTVV.

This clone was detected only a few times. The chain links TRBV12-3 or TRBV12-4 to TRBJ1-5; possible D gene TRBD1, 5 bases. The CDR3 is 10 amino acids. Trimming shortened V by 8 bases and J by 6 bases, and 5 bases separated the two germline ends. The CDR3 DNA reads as TGTGCCAGCGGGGGTCAGCCCCAGCATTTT. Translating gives CASGGQPQHF.

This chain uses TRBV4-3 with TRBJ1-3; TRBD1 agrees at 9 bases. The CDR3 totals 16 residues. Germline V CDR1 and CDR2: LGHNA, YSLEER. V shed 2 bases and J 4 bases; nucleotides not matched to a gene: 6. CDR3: CASSQTSGTGGNTIYF. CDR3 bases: TGCGCCAGCAGCCAAACCAGCGGGACAGGGGGAAACACCATATATTTT.

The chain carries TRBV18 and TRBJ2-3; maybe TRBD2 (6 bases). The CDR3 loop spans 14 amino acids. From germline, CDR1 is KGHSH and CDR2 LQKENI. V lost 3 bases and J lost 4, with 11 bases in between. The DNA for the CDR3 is TGTGCCAGCTCACCTAAGACTAGTCCAGATACGCAGTATTTT. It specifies CASSPKTSPDTQYF.

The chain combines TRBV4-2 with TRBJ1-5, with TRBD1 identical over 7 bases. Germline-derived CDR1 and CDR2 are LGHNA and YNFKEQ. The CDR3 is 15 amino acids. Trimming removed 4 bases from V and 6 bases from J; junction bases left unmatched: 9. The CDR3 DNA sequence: TGTGCCAGCAGCCCAGACCGACAGGGACGTCAGCCCCAGCATTTT. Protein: CASSPDRQGRQPQHF.

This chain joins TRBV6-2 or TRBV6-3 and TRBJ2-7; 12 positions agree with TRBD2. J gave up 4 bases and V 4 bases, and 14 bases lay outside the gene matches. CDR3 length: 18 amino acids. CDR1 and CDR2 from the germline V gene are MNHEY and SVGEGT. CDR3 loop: CASSLSTSGSLGGYEQYF. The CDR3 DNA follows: TGTGCCAGCAGTTTATCGACTAGCGGGAGCCTTGGAGGTTACGAGCAGTACTTC.

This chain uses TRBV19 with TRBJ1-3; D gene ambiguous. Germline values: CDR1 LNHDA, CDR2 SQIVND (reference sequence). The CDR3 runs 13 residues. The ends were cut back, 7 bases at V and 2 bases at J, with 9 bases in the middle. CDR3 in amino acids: CASTTGTGNTIYF. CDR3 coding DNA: TGTGCCAGTACGACGGGCACTGGAAACACCATATATTTT.

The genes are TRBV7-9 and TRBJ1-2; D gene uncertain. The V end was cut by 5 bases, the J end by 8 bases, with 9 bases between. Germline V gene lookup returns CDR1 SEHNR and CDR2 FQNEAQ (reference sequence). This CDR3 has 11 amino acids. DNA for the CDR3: TGTGCCAGCAGCCCCATTTTGGGCTACACCTTC. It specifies CASSPILGYTF. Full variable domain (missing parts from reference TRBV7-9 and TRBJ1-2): DTGVSQNPRHKITKRGQNVTFRCDPISEHNRLYWYRQTLGQGPEFLTYFQNEAQLEKSRLLSDRFSAERPKGSFSTLEIQRTEQGDSAMYLCASSPILGYTFGSGTRLTVV.

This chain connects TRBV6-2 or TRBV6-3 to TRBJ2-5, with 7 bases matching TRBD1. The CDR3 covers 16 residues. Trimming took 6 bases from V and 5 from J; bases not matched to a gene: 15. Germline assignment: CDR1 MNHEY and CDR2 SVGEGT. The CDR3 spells CASSQGPGQPKETQYF. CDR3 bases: TGTGCCAGCAGCCAGGGGCCGGGACAGCCTAAGGAGACCCAGTACTTC.

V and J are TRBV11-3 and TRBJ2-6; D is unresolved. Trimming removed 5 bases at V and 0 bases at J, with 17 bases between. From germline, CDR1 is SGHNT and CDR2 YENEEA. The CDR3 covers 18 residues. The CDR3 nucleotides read TGTGCCAGCAGCACACACACCGGTTCTAGCTCTGGGGCCAACGTCCTGACTTTC. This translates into CASSTHTGSSSGANVLTF.

The CDR3 DNA sequence: TGCGCCAGCAGCTGGAGGAGTGAAGCTTTCTTT. It encodes CASSWRSEAFF. V is TRBV5-1 and J is TRBJ1-1; no clear D gene. V dropped 3 bases and J dropped 7 bases, with 7 bases sitting between them. CDR1 and CDR2 (germline): SGHRS, YFSETQ. The CDR3 covers 11 residues.

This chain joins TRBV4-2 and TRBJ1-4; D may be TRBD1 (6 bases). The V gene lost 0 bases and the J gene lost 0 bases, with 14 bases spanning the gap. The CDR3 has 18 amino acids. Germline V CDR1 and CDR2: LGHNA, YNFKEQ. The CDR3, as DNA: TGTGCCAGCAGCCAAGATCGAAGGGGGGTTGCAACTAATGAAAAACTGTTTTTT. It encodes CASSQDRRGVATNEKLFF.

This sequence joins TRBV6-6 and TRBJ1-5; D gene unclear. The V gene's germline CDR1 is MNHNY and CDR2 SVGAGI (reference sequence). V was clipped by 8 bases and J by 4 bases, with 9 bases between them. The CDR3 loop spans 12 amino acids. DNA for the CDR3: TGTGCCAGCCGACCTGAAAATCAGCCCCAGCATTTT. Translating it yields CASRPENQPQHF.

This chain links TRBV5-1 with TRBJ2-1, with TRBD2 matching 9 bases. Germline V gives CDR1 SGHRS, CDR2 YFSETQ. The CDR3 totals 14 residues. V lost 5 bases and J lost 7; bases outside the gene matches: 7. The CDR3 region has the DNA TGCGCCAGCAGAGCTAGCGGGATGGGAAATGAGCAGTTCTTC. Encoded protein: CASRASGMGNEQFF.